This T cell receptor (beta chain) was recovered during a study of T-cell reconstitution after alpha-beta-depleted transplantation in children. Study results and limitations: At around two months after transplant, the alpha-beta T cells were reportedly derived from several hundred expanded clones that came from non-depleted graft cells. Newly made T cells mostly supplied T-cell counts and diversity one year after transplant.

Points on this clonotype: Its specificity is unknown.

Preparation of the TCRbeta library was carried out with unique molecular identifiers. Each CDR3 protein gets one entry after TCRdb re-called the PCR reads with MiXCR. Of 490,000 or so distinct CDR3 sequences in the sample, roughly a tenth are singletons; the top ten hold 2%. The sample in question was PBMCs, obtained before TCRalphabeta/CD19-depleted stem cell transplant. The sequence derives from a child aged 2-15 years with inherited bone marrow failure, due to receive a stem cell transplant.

CDR3 nucleotide sequence: TGTGCCAGCAGCCAGGACCTTAGCAATCAGCCCCAGCATTTT. Translated, it gives CASSQDLSNQPQHF. The chain recombines TRBV3-1 with TRBJ1-5; D remains unclear. The CDR3 consists of 14 residues. V dropped 3 bases and J dropped 0 bases, with 6 bases sitting between them. Per the germline V gene, CDR1 is LGHDT and CDR2 is YNNKEL (reference sequence).